Following are 8 T cell receptor beta chains from one sample sequenced in a study of beta chain features in type 1 diabetes. Expressed TCRB transcripts were sequenced after all isolated RNA was converted to cDNA. TCRdb's copy holds only in-frame clones and misses some; the assay was immunoSEQ multiplex PCR. This sample has 25,000 to 30,000 clones, with around three fifths found just once. Study-level points and caveats: Type 1 diabetes patients had moderately but significantly shorter TCRB CDR3s in all four CD4+ subsets.

These receptors have no identified antigens. The sample consisted of Tregs from blood. Receptor source: a woman aged 18-35 years with type 1 diabetes.

The chain carries TRBV19 and TRBJ2-2; 7 nucleotides agree with TRBD2. The germline V gene has CDR1 LNHDA and CDR2 SQIVND (reference sequence). This CDR3 spans 14 amino acids. V was clipped by 8 bases and J by 3 bases; unmatched bases: 6. CDR3 region: CASVGLDYTGELFF. Written as DNA, the CDR3 is TGTGCCAGTGTCGGACTAGATTACACCGGGGAGCTGTTTTTT.

The chain joins TRBV5-1 to TRBJ2-1; the match to TRBD1 covers 7 bases. Losses at the gene ends were 4 bases for V and 4 bases for J; bases not matched to a gene: 8. CDR3 length: 15 residues. Germline-derived CDR1 and CDR2 are SGHRS and YFSETQ. CDR3 nucleotides: TGCGCCAGCAGCCCACGACAGGGCGATTACAATGAGCAGTTCTTC. This codes for CASSPRQGDYNEQFF.

V and J are TRBV5-6 and TRBJ2-1, with 9 positions matching TRBD1. The CDR3 has 13 residues. Per germline, CDR1 SGHDT and CDR2 YYEEEE. V shed 2 bases and J 9 bases; nucleotides not matched to a gene: 3. CDR3 protein: CASSFTGGPEQFF. The CDR3 nucleotides are TGTGCCAGCAGCTTTACAGGGGGCCCTGAGCAGTTCTTC.

This clone was counted a few times. The rearrangement joins TRBV28 to TRBJ1-5; 10 bases match TRBD1. After removal of 6 bases from V and 3 bases from J, the junction contained 2 bases not matched to a gene. The CDR3 has 14 amino acids. Germline lookup yields CDR1 MDHEN and CDR2 SYDVKM. The CDR3 here is CASRGQGPNQPQHF. Here the CDR3 DNA reads TGTGCCAGCAGGGGACAGGGGCCCAATCAGCCCCAGCATTTT.

The chain uses TRBV6-5 and TRBJ2-7, with a tentative D call TRBD2 (6 bases). Germline lookup yields CDR1 MNHEY and CDR2 SVGAGI. Trimming stripped 6 bases from V and 2 bases from J, with 14 bases between. CDR3 size: 14 residues. In DNA form, the CDR3 reads TGTGCCAGCAGGATAGGAGGGGAGGCCTACGAGCAGTACTTC. Translating gives CASRIGGEAYEQYF.

This clone came up once. This chain uses TRBV5-4 with TRBJ2-3; TRBD2 aligns across 7 bases. CDR1 and CDR2 from the germline V gene are SGHNT and YYREEE (reference sequence). This CDR3 is built from 16 residues. V trimming: 4 bases; J trimming: 2 bases; junction bases outside the gene matches: 10. The DNA of the CDR3 is TGTGCCAGCAGCGTCTCGACTAGCAGAAACACAGATACGCAGTATTTT. Translating it yields CASSVSTSRNTDTQYF.

The chain is built from TRBV7-2 and TRBJ2-1; 9 bases agree with TRBD2. V shed 0 bases, J shed 6 bases, and the junction held 15 bases outside the gene matches. There are 19 residues in the CDR3. The germline gives CDR1 SGHTA, CDR2 FQGNSA. The CDR3 sequence: CASSLAGFSGRLKANEQFF. The CDR3 bases are TGTGCCAGCAGCTTAGCGGGGTTCAGCGGGAGGTTAAAAGCCAATGAGCAGTTCTTC.

The J gene is TRBJ2-1, the V gene TRBV5-1, with 10 bases fitting TRBD2. Germline CDR1 is SGHRS and CDR2 is YFSETQ. The ends lost 4 bases at V and 7 bases at J; junction bases unmatched: 14. CDR3 size: 17 residues. The CDR3 spells CASSPGRAGGPMNEQFF. CDR3 nucleotides: TGCGCCAGCAGCCCTGGCCGAGCGGGAGGGCCGATGAATGAGCAGTTCTTC. Filled out from reference TRBV5-1 and TRBJ2-1, the complete variable domain reads KAGVTQTPRYLIKTRGQQVTLSCSPISGHRSVSWYQQTPGQGLQFLFEYFSETQRNKGNFPGRFSGRQFSNSRSEMNVSTLELGDSALYLCASSPGRAGGPMNEQFFGPGTRLTVL.